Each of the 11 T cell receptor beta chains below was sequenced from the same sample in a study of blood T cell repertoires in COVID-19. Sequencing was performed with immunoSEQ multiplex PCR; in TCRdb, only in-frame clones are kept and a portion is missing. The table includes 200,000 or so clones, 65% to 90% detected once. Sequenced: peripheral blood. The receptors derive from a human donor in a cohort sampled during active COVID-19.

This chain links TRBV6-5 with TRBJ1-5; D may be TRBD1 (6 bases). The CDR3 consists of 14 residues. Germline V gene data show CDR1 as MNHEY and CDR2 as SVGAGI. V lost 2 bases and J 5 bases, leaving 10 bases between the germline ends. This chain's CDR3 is CASSYDYRDQPQHF. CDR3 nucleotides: TGTGCCAGCAGTTACGATTACAGGGATCAGCCCCAGCATTTT.

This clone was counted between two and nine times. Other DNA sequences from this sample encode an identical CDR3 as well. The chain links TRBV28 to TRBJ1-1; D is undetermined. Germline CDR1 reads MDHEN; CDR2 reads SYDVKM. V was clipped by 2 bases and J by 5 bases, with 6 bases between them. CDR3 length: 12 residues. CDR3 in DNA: TGTGCCAGCAGTTTAAAGAGGACTGAAGCTTTCTTT. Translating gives CASSLKRTEAFF.

DNA for the CDR3: TGTGCCAGCAGCTTAACGGCGGGACCTAGCACAGATACGCAGTATTTT. Translation gives CASSLTAGPSTDTQYF. The chain is built from TRBV7-6 and TRBJ2-3; D is perhaps TRBD2 (6 bases). Trimming cost V 2 bases and J 0 bases, with 12 bases left between them. In germline, CDR1 is SGHVS, CDR2 FNYEAQ. This CDR3 has 16 residues.

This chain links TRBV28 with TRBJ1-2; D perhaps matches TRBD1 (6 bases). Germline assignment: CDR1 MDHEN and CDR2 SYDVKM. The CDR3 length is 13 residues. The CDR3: CVHIRTDKYGYTF. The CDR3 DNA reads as TGTGTACACATCAGGACAGACAAATATGGCTACACCTTC.

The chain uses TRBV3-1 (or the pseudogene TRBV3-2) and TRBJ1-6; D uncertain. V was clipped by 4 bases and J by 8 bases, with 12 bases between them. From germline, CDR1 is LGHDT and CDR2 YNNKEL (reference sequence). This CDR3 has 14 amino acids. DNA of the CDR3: TGTGCCAGCAGCCTACGGGTCTTTGATTCACCCCTCCACTTT. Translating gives CASSLRVFDSPLHF.

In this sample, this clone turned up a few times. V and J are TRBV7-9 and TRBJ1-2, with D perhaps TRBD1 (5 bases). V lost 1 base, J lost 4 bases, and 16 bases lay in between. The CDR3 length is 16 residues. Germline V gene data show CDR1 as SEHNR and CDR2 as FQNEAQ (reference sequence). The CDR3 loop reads CASSLGGFRETYGYTF. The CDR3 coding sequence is TGTGCCAGCAGCTTAGGGGGCTTCCGGGAGACCTATGGCTACACCTTC.

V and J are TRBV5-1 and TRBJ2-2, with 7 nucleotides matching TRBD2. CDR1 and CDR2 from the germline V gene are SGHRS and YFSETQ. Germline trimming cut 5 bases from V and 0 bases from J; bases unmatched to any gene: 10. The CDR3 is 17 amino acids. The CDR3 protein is CASRISAGLTNTGELFF. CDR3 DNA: TGCGCCAGCAGAATTTCAGCGGGGCTAACGAACACCGGGGAGCTGTTTTTT.

CDR3 protein: CASSESVGPDYEQYF. The CDR3 DNA is TGTGCCAGCAGTGAATCGGTTGGGCCCGACTACGAGCAGTACTTC. The V and J genes are TRBV6-1 and TRBJ2-7; D not certain. This CDR3 is 15 amino acids long. V lost 2 bases and J 3 bases, leaving 14 bases between the germline ends. Germline V gene data show CDR1 as MNHNS and CDR2 as SASEGT.

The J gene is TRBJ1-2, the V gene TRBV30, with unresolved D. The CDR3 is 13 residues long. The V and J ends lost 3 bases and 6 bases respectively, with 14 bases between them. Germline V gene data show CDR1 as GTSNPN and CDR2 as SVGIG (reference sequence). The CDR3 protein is CAWSPMRLNGYTF. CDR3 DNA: TGTGCCTGGAGCCCAATGAGGCTTAATGGCTACACCTTC.

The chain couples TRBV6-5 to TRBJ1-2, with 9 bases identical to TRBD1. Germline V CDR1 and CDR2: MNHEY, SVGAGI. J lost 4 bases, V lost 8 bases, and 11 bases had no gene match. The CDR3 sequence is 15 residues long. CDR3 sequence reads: CASDARGQGIYGYTF. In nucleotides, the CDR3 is TGTGCCAGCGATGCCCGGGGACAGGGAATCTATGGCTACACCTTC.

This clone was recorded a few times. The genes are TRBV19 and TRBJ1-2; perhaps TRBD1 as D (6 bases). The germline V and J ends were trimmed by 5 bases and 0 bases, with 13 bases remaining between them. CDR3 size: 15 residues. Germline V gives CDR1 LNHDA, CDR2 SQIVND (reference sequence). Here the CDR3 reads CASSPTQGTNYGYTF. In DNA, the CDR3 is TGTGCCAGTAGTCCTACACAGGGAACTAACTATGGCTACACCTTC.